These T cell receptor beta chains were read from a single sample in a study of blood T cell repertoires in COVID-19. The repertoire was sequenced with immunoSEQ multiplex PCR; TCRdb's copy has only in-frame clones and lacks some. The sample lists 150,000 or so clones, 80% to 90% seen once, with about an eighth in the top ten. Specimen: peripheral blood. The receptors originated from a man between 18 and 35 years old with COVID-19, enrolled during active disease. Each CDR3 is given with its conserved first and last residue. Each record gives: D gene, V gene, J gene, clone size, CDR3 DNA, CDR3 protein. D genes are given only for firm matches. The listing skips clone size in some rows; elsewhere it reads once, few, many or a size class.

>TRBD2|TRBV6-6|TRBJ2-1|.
TGTGCCAGCAGACCCCTAGCGGGAGGAGATAATGAGCAGTTCTTC
CASRPLAGGDNEQFF
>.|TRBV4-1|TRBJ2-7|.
TGCGCCAGCAGCCAAGAGTCTGTCTACGAGCAGTACTTC
CASSQESVYEQYF
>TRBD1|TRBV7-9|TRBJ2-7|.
TGTGCCAGCAGCCCCACAGGGGTCTACGAGCAGTACTTC
CASSPTGVYEQYF
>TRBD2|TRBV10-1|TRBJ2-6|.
TGCGCCAGCAGCCCTGGGCTAGCGGGAGCTGGGGCCAACGTCCTGACTTTC
CASSPGLAGAGANVLTF
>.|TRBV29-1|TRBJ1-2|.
TGCAGCGTTGAAGACGGGGTAGGCTATGGCTACACCTTC
CSVEDGVGYGYTF
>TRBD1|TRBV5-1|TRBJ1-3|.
TGCGCCAGCAGCCGCTGGACGACAGGGTCTAGCTCTGGAAACACCATATATTTT
CASSRWTTGSSSGNTIYF
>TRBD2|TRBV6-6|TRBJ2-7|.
TGTGCCAGCAGTTACGGCGAAGGGAGGGCCTACGAGCAGTACTTC
CASSYGEGRAYEQYF
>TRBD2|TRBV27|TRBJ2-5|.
TGTGCCAGTCAACTAGCGGGAGGAGGAGAGACCCAGTACTTC
CASQLAGGGETQYF
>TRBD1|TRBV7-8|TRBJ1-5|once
TGTGCCAGCAGCGCCGGGACAGTCCAGCATTTT
CASSAGTVQHF
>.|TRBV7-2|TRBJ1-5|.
TGTGCCAGCAGCGTAACAGATGGCAATCAGCCCCAGCATTTT
CASSVTDGNQPQHF
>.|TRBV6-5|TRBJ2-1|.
TGTGCCAGCGGGGGCCCAAACAATGAGCAGTTCTTC
CASGGPNNEQFF
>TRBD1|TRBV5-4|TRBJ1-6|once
TGTGCCAGCAGCAGACAGGGTGATTCACCCCTCCACTTT
CASSRQGDSPLHF
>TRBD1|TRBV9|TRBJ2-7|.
TGTGCCAGCAGCGTAGCGGGGGGGACAGGGGTCGCCGAGCAGTACTTC
CASSVAGGTGVAEQYF
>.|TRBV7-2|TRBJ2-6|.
TGTGCCAGCAGCTTAGCCGCAGTCTCTGGGGCCAACGTCCTGACTTTC
CASSLAAVSGANVLTF
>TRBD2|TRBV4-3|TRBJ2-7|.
TGCGCCAGCAGCCAAGATCGCCTTACGGGGACTAGCAGTTACGAGCAGTACTTC
CASSQDRLTGTSSYEQYF
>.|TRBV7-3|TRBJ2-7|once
TGTGCCAGCAGCTTGGGTAGCGGCTCCTACGAGCAGTACTTC
CASSLGSGSYEQYF
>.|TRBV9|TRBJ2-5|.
TGTGCCAGCAGCGTAGCGCCTAGACAAGAGACCCAGTACTTC
CASSVAPRQETQYF
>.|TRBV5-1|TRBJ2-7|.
TGCGCCAGCAGCTTGGTTGGACAATTTATGACATTCTCCTACGAGCAGTACTTC
CASSLVGQFMTFSYEQYF
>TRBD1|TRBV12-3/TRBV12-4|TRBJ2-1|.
TGTGCCAGCGACAGGGGGTTTGAGCAGTTCTTC
CASDRGFEQFF
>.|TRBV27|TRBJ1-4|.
TGTGCCAGTCAGAGTTTTGGACACCCAAACGCAAAACTGCTTTTT
CASQSFGHPNAKLLF
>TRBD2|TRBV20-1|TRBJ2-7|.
TGCAGTGCTAGTGAGCGGGACCCCTACGAGCAGTACTTC
CSASERDPYEQYF
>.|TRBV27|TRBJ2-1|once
TGTGCCAGCAGTCTTATACGGGAGTATCCCTACAATGAGCAGTTCTTC
CASSLIREYPYNEQFF
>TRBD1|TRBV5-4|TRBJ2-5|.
TGTGCCAGCAGCCAGCGGGCCGGGACAGGGGAAGAGACCCAGTACTTC
CASSQRAGTGEETQYF
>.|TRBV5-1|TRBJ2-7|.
TGCGCCAGCAGCTTCCTGCGTGAGAGCTCCTACGAGCAGTACTTC
CASSFLRESSYEQYF
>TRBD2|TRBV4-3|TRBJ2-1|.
TGCGCCAGCAGCCCGGGACTAGCGGGAGGTGGGAACAATGAGCAGTTCTTC
CASSPGLAGGGNNEQFF
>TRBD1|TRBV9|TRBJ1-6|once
TGTGCCAGCAGCGTAGGACAGGGATATTCACCCCTCCACTTT
CASSVGQGYSPLHF
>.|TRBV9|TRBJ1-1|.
TGTGCCAGCAGCGTGGGCCCGAACACTGAAGCTTTCTTT
CASSVGPNTEAFF
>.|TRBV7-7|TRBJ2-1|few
TGTGCTAGCAGCTCGGACTACTACAATGAGCAGTTCTTC
CASSSDYYNEQFF
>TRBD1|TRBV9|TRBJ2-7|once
TGTGCCAGCAGCGCCGGGACAGGGATGGTAGGGCAGTACTTC
CASSAGTGMVGQYF
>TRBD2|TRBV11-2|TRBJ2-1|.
TGTGCCAGCAGCTCTCTAGCGGGACCCTACAATGAGCAGTTCTTC
CASSSLAGPYNEQFF
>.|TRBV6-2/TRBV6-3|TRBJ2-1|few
TGTGCCAGCAGTCTTGAACCTACCAATGAGCAGTTCTTC
CASSLEPTNEQFF
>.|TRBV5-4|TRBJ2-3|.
TGTGCCAGCGCCAGGGTGCCAGATACGCAGTATTTT
CASARVPDTQYF
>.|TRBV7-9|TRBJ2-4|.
TGTGCCAGCAGCCCCCTCCAGGGGCCTAAAAACATTCAGTACTTC
CASSPLQGPKNIQYF
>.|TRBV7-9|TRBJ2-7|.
TGTGCCAGCAGCCAATATGGCGGGGCAGGTGACGAGCAGTACTTC
CASSQYGGAGDEQYF
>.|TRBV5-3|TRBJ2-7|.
TGTGCCAGAAGCTTGGCTAAAGACGAGCAGTACTTC
CARSLAKDEQYF
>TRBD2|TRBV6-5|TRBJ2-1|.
TGTGCCAGCAGTTCCGAGGGACTAGCGGACTACAATGAGCAGTTCTTC
CASSSEGLADYNEQFF
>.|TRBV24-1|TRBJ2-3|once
TGTGCCACCAGTGATACCTGGACAGACGGCACAGATACGCAGTATTTT
CATSDTWTDGTDTQYF
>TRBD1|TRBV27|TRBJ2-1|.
TGTGCCAGCAGTCCGGGACAGGGCTGGTTCTTC
CASSPGQGWFF
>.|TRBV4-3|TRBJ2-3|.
TGCGCCAGCAGCCAAGACTCCCTCTTTGCGGGTGCTAGCACAGATACGCAGTATTTT
CASSQDSLFAGASTDTQYF
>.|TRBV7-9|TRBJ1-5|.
TGTGCCAGCAGCTTGCCAGGGTTCAATCAGCCCCAGCATTTT
CASSLPGFNQPQHF